This TCR beta chain was captured in a study of preoperative IRX-2 immunotherapy in early breast cancer. Treatment in this sample: preoperative locoregional IRX-2 cytokine immunotherapy. Samples came from a phase Ib trial of preoperative locoregional IRX-2 cytokine immunotherapy. The data were produced by immunoSEQ multiplex PCR, yet TCRdb's version contains in-frame clones alone and is incomplete. The table has some 99,000 clones, roughly 89% seen once. CDR1 MDHEN and CDR2 SYDVKM come from the germline V gene. With 3 bases removed from V and 3 bases from J, the gap between germline ends came to 9 bases. The CDR3 contains 15 residues.

The source is a human donor with breast cancer. Sequencing used tumor tissue, obtained after IRX-2 immunotherapy. The chain is built from TRBV28 and TRBJ1-6, with TRBD1 as a possible D gene (5 bases). This chain's CDR3 is CASSLRQHYNSPLHF. The CDR3 DNA reads TGTGCCAGCAGTTTGCGACAGCACTATAATTCACCCCTCCACTTT.